The sample holds a few counts of the clone carrying this TCR beta chain. Its target is not known. This entry comes from a study of cytomegalovirus exposure and HLA in healthy donors. Study summary: Early release data held about 85 million unique TCRs from HLA-typed donors.

The PCR contained 60 Vbeta and 13 Jbeta primers. This table comes from immunoSEQ multiplex PCR, and its TCRdb copy is limited to in-frame clones, with some not included. The table records 100,000 to 150,000 clones, 17% of them present only once. General study points: Later analysis indicated greater clonal expansion among HLA-associated TCR beta chains than among equally common other chains. Earlier analysis looked at TCR beta V segments, and most were productive about 87% or about 30% of the time. Later work associated roughly 15,000 TCR beta sequences with HLA alleles at 0.05 false discovery rate.

The V gene end was trimmed by 6 bases and the J gene end by 2 bases; junction bases not matched to a gene: 9. CDR3 size: 14 residues. Looked up from germline, CDR1 is SQVTM and CDR2 is ANQGSEA. Sequenced: PBMCs. This chain links TRBV29-1 with TRBJ1-1; 7 nucleotides line up with TRBD1. The sequence was collected from a female donor in good health and CMV-seropositive. The CDR3 DNA reads as TGCAGCGTACTCAGACAGGGCCGAAACACTGAAGCTTTCTTT. Its protein product is CSVLRQGRNTEAFF.